Presented here are 3 T cell receptor beta chains from one specimen sequenced in a study of cytomegalovirus exposure and HLA in healthy donors. PCR used 60 Vbeta primers and 13 Jbeta primers. Using immunoSEQ multiplex PCR, the repertoire was profiled, and TCRdb retains in-frame clones only, with some absent. The sample consists of about 200,000 clones, 85% of them appearing once. What was sequenced was PBMCs. All receptors derive from a woman between 45 and 60 years old in good health and CMV-seronegative.

The chain recombines TRBV9 with TRBJ2-7; TRBD2 matches 14 bases. V gave up 3 bases and J gave up 6 bases; unmatched junction bases: 5. Germline V gene data show CDR1 as SGDLS and CDR2 as YYNGEE. CDR3 length equals 15 residues. CDR3 sequence (DNA): TGTGCCAGCAGCGCCTTGACTAGCGGGAGGGCCGAGCAGTACTTC. It encodes CASSALTSGRAEQYF.

The rearrangement joins TRBV28 to TRBJ1-5, with a possible D match to TRBD1 (6 bases). Trimming cost V 7 bases and J 10 bases, with 14 bases left between them. The CDR3 is 12 amino acids. Germline lookup yields CDR1 MDHEN and CDR2 SYDVKM. The CDR3 is CASTLLQGPQHF. The CDR3 nucleotides are TGTGCCAGCACCTTACTACAGGGCCCCCAGCATTTT.

The gene calls are TRBV6-4 and TRBJ2-1, with D possibly being TRBD2 (5 bases). The CDR3 has 14 amino acids. Germline V CDR1 and CDR2: MRHNA, SNTAGT. V gave up 0 bases and J gave up 4 bases, with 7 bases separating them. CDR3 DNA: TGTGCCAGCAGTGACTCTAGCGAATACAATGAGCAGTTCTTC. Its protein is CASSDSSEYNEQFF.